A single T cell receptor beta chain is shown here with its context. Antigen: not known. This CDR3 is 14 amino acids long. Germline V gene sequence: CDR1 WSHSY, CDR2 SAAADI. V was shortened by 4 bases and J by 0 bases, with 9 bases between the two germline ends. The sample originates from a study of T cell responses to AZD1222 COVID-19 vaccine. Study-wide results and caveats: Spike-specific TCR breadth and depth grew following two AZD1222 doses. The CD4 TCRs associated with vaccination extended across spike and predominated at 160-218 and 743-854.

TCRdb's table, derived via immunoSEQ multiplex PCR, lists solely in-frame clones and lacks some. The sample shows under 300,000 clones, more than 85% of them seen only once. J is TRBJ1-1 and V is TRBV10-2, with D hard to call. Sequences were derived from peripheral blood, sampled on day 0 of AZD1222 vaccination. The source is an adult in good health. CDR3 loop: CASSGYSLNTEAFF. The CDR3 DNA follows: TGCGCCAGCAGTGGGTACAGCTTGAACACTGAAGCTTTCTTT.